This T cell receptor beta chain is from a study of blood T cell repertoires in COVID-19 (dated by TCRdb to 2020 to 2021). Background for the entire study: Samples covering the acute and convalescent phases of COVID-19 were provided by collaborators in the United States, Italy and Spain. The prospective study material was composed of cDNA or gDNA derived from T cells, B-cell-depleted T cells, or PBMCs. The dataset comprised deeply sampled blood TCRbeta repertoires from subjects exposed to, actively infected with, or recovered from COVID-19. The repertoires were made available in a free public database intended to serve as a resource for research on the immune response to SARS-CoV-2. The samples were drawn from two sources: the first 160 participants of the ongoing ImmuneRACE study, and 1,200 or so subjects contributed by 6 global collaborators. The sample metadata nearly always contained a de-identified subject ID, COVID-19 status, age in years and sex. Where available, HLA class I and class II types were taken from metadata supplied by the sample provider and were not determined by assay-based typing. The paper's findings and limits, for the study overall: The amount of clinical and demographic metadata varied by source and participant and was provided uncurated.

The V end gives up 4 bases and the J end 4 bases, leaving 7 bases in the junction not matched to a gene. Counted from cysteine to phenylalanine, this CDR3 has 14 amino acids. Here the CDR3 DNA is all that survives: 42 bases in frame from base 1. Via the germline V gene, CDR1 is MGHDK and CDR2 SYGVNS. One collaborating source in Seattle enrolled patients while the patients were actively infected and followed the patients over time throughout the course of disease. The collaborating institutions used their own protocols to collect whole blood in K2EDTA tubes. Collaborator samples were shipped for TCRbeta analysis as frozen whole blood, isolated PBMCs, or DNA extracted from either sample type. TCRbeta CDR3 regions were amplified from genomic DNA by means of the immunoSEQ Assay, a bias-controlled multiplex PCR. Under the source paper's analysis protocol: Nucleated cell counts per sample were estimated from amplification of reference gene primers within the assay. To quantify the absolute abundance of each unique TCRbeta CDR3 rearrangement, sequence reads were collapsed and filtered. Productive Simpson clonality was computed per sample as the square root of Simpson's diversity index over productive rearrangements. In TCRdb, the immuneACCESS table is reduced to in-frame sequences with V and J assigned. These tables do not hold every clone; where another copy was compared, an unresolved V gene accounts for under half, and the others remain unexplained. V and J calls and clone size follow that table, whereas D and trimming were derived from the DNA. This sample lists approximately 140,000 clones; about 87% were detected once. The ten most abundant clones make up roughly 2.5% of the sample.

Remarks on this clone: Which antigen it targets is not known. No much larger clonotype is one base removed from it; base qualities were not supplied.

The source material was peripheral blood. The rearrangement combines TRBV25-1 with TRBJ2-7; TRBD1 aligns with 7 central bases. The receptor was derived from a human donor with COVID-19, enrolled during active disease. The donor label of this sample is uncertain. The CDR3 region: CASSGSAGGYEQYF. The nucleotide sequence reads as follows: TGTGCCAGCAGTGGATCGGCAGGGGGATACGAGCAGTACTTC.